This TCR beta chain is from a study of blood T cell repertoires in COVID-19. About the study: Both acute and convalescent COVID-19 samples were obtained from the United States, Italy and Spain. In each case, the material was cDNA or gDNA derived from T cells, B-cell-depleted T cells, or PBMCs.

Source study methods: By means of reference gene primer amplification, nucleated cell counts were estimated. Profiling relied on immunoSEQ multiplex PCR, and the TCRdb table lists in-frame clones only, not all of them. V and J calls and clone size are those listed in that table; D and trimming were worked out from the DNA. The profile shows 100,000 to 120,000 clones, 84% of them singletons. The CDR3 runs 11 residues. Germline CDR1 reads SGHAT; CDR2 reads FQNNGV. J was trimmed by 9 bases and V by 6 bases; bases with no gene match: 4. The specimen sequenced was peripheral blood. This clonotype originated in a woman aged 40 to 55 with acute or convalescent COVID-19. The V and J genes are TRBV11-2 and TRBJ2-7; TRBD1 matches 8 bases. The CDR3 here is CASSGQGGQYF. CDR3 bases: TGTGCCAGCAGTGGACAGGGCGGGCAGTACTTC.